What follows are 13 T cell receptor beta chains derived from one specimen sequenced in a study of T cells in Graves' hyperthyroidism and ophthalmopathy. Using RNA transcripts as the source, TCR beta CDR3 regions were amplified. The HTBI primer set served for first-round RT-PCR of the TCR CDR3. TCRdb redid the calling of the multiplex PCR reads with MiXCR, one entry per CDR3 protein. Counted here are 300,000 to 450,000 distinct CDR3 sequences, 13% occurring once; the ten biggest clones make up 9.2%. Specimen: blood. The receptor set was obtained from a woman under 30 with Graves' hyperthyroidism.

The CDR3 sequence is CASSPQGPGRYTF. The CDR3 nucleotides are TGTGCCAGCAGCCCACAGGGCCCGGGGCGCTACACCTTC. The V and J genes are TRBV5-6 and TRBJ1-2, with D perhaps TRBD1 (6 bases). With 4 bases removed from V and 9 bases from J, the gap between germline ends came to 16 bases. Germline CDR1 reads SGHDT; CDR2 reads YYEEEE. There are 13 residues in the CDR3.

This clonotype has ten or more counts. The chain links TRBV3-1 to TRBJ2-3, with 7 bases identical to TRBD2. V dropped 7 bases and J dropped 4; count of bases not matched to a gene: 8. This CDR3 region has 14 residues. Germline values: CDR1 LGHDT, CDR2 YNNKEL (reference sequence). The CDR3 sequence is CASTRTGGADTQYF. DNA of the CDR3: TGTGCCAGCACCCGGACGGGAGGCGCAGATACGCAGTATTTT.

Note on this clonotype: A much larger clone sits a single nucleotide away, making a read error possible. Since no conserved phenylalanine or tryptophan closes the CDR3, a read error is the likely cause. The chain links TRBV20-1 to TRBJ2-7; the D call may be TRBD1 or TRBD2 (5 bases each). The germline gives CDR1 DFQATT, CDR2 SNEGSKA (reference sequence). V dropped 6 bases and J dropped 6 bases, with 15 bases sitting between them. The CDR3 length is 12 residues. CDR3 residues: CSAARAGREQYL. In nucleotides, the CDR3 is TGCAGTGCGGCCAGGGCGGGTCGCGAGCAGTACCTC.

This clonotype turned up a few times. This chain joins TRBV29-1 and TRBJ1-5; D gene unclear. The germline V gene has CDR1 SQVTM and CDR2 ANQGSEA. This CDR3 has 13 amino acids. Trimming removed 5 bases from V and 2 bases from J, with 10 bases in between. CDR3 sequence: CSVRGQGNQPQHF. Here the CDR3 DNA reads TGCAGCGTTCGAGGGCAGGGCAATCAGCCCCAGCATTTT.

This clonotype was recorded a few times. The chain carries TRBV5-1 and TRBJ2-5; 10 bases are shared with TRBD2. Germline V gene data show CDR1 as SGHRS and CDR2 as YFSETQ. J gave up 0 bases and V 0 bases, and 2 bases lay outside the gene matches. This CDR3 comprises 16 residues. This CDR3 is CASSLAAGGYQETQYF. The CDR3 region has the DNA TGCGCCAGCAGCTTGGCAGCGGGGGGGTACCAAGAGACCCAGTACTTC. Full variable domain (outside the CDR3, taken from reference TRBV5-1 and TRBJ2-5): KAGVTQTPRYLIKTRGQQVTLSCSPISGHRSVSWYQQTPGQGLQFLFEYFSETQRNKGNFPGRFSGRQFSNSRSEMNVSTLELGDSALYLCASSLAAGGYQETQYFGPGTRLLVL.

In its sample, this clonotype was seen many times. In DNA form, the CDR3 reads TGTGCCATCAGTGATGCCAGGCAGGCGGAGACCCAGTACTTC. Translation gives CAISDARQAETQYF. This chain links TRBV10-3 with TRBJ2-5; D is uncertain. CDR1 and CDR2 from the germline V gene are ENHRY and SYGVKD. This CDR3 comprises 14 residues. Trimming stripped 3 bases from V and 5 bases from J, with 13 bases between.

This clonotype has ten or more counts. The rearrangement links TRBV28 to TRBJ1-5; the match to TRBD1 covers 9 bases. Germline V gene lookup returns CDR1 MDHEN and CDR2 SYDVKM. The V segment lost 6 bases and the J segment 7 bases; nucleotides outside the gene matches: 13. The CDR3 has 16 amino acids. CDR3 in amino acids: CASSPPGGTGGQPQHF. The CDR3 DNA follows: TGTGCCAGCAGCCCCCCCGGAGGAACAGGGGGCCAGCCCCAGCATTTT.

The V and J genes are TRBV3-1 and TRBJ2-7, with D perhaps given as TRBD1 or TRBD2 (5 bases each). Germline V gene lookup returns CDR1 LGHDT and CDR2 YNNKEL (reference sequence). The germline V and J ends were trimmed by 0 bases and 4 bases, with 16 bases remaining between them. CDR3 length equals 16 residues. The CDR3 here is CASSQDVAGTRYEQYF. The CDR3 DNA follows: TGTGCCAGCAGCCAAGACGTGGCCGGGACGCGGTACGAGCAGTACTTC.

This clonotype appeared a few times. The V gene is TRBV6-5, the J gene TRBJ1-5; D unclear. The CDR3 length is 13 residues. Germline V lookup: CDR1 MNHEY, CDR2 SVGAGI. The V end was cut by 6 bases, the J end by 0 bases, with 6 bases between. The CDR3 region is CASSFYSNQPQHF. The CDR3 nucleotides read TGTGCCAGCAGCTTCTATAGCAATCAGCCCCAGCATTTT.

This clonotype was recorded many times. The chain uses TRBV6-1 and TRBJ1-2; D is perhaps TRBD1 (5 bases). The CDR3 length is 13 residues. Between the trimmed V and J ends, which lost 9 bases and 3 bases, there was a span of 14 bases. Germline V gene lookup returns CDR1 MNHNS and CDR2 SASEGT. The CDR3 spells CASFQTGYYGYTF. As DNA, the CDR3 is TGTGCCAGTTTCCAAACAGGATACTATGGCTACACCTTC.

This clonotype was picked up a small number of times. The V gene is TRBV27, the J gene TRBJ2-1; D possibly matches TRBD1 or TRBD2 (5 bases each). Looked up from germline, CDR1 is MNHEY and CDR2 is SMNVEV (reference sequence). This CDR3 region has 17 residues. Deletions cut 0 bases from V and 0 bases from J, with 12 bases between. The CDR3 nucleotides read TGTGCCAGCAGTTTATCGGGACCCCGAAGCTCCTACAATGAGCAGTTCTTC. Protein: CASSLSGPRSSYNEQFF.

This clonotype was observed many times. This chain uses TRBV6-2 or TRBV6-3 with TRBJ2-7; 8 positions match TRBD1. The germline CDR1 and CDR2 sequences are MNHEY and SVGEGT. The CDR3 runs to 14 residues. The V gene end was trimmed by 6 bases and the J gene end by 9 bases; junction bases not matched to a gene: 13. CDR3 residues: CASSPGTGSILQYF. In DNA form, the CDR3 reads TGTGCCAGCAGCCCCGGGACAGGTAGTATTCTGCAGTACTTC.

This clonotype was seen ten or more times. The genes are TRBV9 and TRBJ2-3, with 9 positions matching TRBD1. Trimming removed 5 bases from V and 1 base from J; junction bases left unmatched: 5. Germline CDR1 reads SGDLS; CDR2 reads YYNGEE. The CDR3 covers 15 residues. This chain's CDR3 is CASRPGQGRTDTQYF. Here the CDR3 DNA reads TGTGCCAGCAGACCTGGACAGGGGCGCACAGATACGCAGTATTTT.